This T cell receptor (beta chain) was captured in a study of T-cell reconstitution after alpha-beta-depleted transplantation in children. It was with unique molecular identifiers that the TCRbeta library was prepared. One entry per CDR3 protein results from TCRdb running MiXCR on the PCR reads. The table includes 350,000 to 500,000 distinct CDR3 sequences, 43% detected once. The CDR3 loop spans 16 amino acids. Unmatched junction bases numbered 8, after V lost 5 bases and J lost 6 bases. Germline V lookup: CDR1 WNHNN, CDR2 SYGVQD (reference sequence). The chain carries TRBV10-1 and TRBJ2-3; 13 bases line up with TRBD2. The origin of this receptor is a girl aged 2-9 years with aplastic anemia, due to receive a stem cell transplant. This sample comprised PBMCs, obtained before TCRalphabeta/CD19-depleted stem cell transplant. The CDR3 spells CASSLLAGGAADTQYF. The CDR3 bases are TGCGCCAGCAGTCTACTAGCGGGAGGGGCGGCGGATACGCAGTATTTT.